This entry lists 30 T cell receptor beta chains sequenced from one sample in a study of early T cells in non-severe SARS-CoV-2 infection. MiXCR was run by TCRdb on the 5' RACE reads, yielding one entry per CDR3 protein. The sample includes about 110,000 distinct CDR3 sequences, roughly 12% of them seen just once. Sequenced here: whole blood, sampled at baseline. Source of these receptors: an adult who was a healthcare worker with PCR-confirmed SARS-CoV-2 infection or an uninfected control (not recorded which).

This clonotype was detected only a few times. The chain is built from TRBV5-6 and TRBJ1-1; D gene ambiguous. This CDR3 is built from 12 residues. V was pared by 10 bases and J by 4 bases, with 14 bases between. The germline CDR1 and CDR2 sequences are SGHDT and YYEEEE. The CDR3 protein is CAQTRGGTEAFF. CDR3 nucleotide sequence: TGTGCCCAAACCCGGGGAGGCACTGAAGCTTTCTTT.

This clonotype was counted ten times or more. V is TRBV19 and J is TRBJ1-5, with 7 bases identical to TRBD1. Germline trimming cut 1 base from V and 6 bases from J; bases unmatched to any gene: 12. Germline V gives CDR1 LNHDA, CDR2 SQIVND (reference sequence). This CDR3 comprises 17 residues. The CDR3 DNA reads TGTGCCAGTAGTATAGGAACAAACAGGGGATCGGGTCAGCCCCAGCATTTT. It is translated as CASSIGTNRGSGQPQHF.

The chain couples TRBV10-3 to TRBJ2-7, with D hard to call. Germline-derived CDR1 and CDR2 are ENHRY and SYGVKD. The V and J ends lost 0 bases and 2 bases respectively, with 8 bases between them. The CDR3 covers 14 residues. Here the CDR3 DNA reads TGTGCCATCAGTGAGTCGAGAACAGCCTACGAGCAGTACTTC. Encoded protein: CAISESRTAYEQYF.

This rearrangement joins TRBV11-2 to TRBJ2-1; 13 bases agree with TRBD2. Germline CDR1 and CDR2: SGHAT and FQNNGV. The CDR3 sequence is 15 residues long. The ends lost 4 bases at V and 7 bases at J; junction bases unmatched: 4. The CDR3 protein is CASSWTSGRVNEQFF. CDR3 DNA sequence: TGTGCCAGCAGCTGGACTAGCGGGAGAGTAAATGAGCAGTTCTTC.

Notes on this clonotype: The germline gene is not matched at one end of the junction; a read error may be the cause. The chain couples TRBV7-9 to TRBJ2-5, with TRBD1 matching over 7 bases. The CDR3 extends over 15 amino acids. Germline CDR1 and CDR2: SEHNR and FQNEAQ (reference sequence). As DNA, the CDR3 is TGTGTCAGCAGCTCCGGGACAGAGTACCAAGAGACCCAGTACTTC. This encodes CVSSSGTEYQETQYF.

The gene calls are TRBV4-1 and TRBJ1-1; D is possibly TRBD1 (5 bases). Germline V CDR1 and CDR2: MGHRA, YSYEKL. CDR3 length: 17 amino acids. Trimming took 0 bases from V and 3 from J, leaving 17 bases between them. The CDR3 DNA follows: TGCGCCAGCAGCCAAGACAGGGCCCCCGATATGGACACTGAAGCTTTCTTT. Translation: CASSQDRAPDMDTEAFF.

This rearrangement joins TRBV20-1 to TRBJ2-3, with 16 bases identical to TRBD2. The V gene end was trimmed by 6 bases and the J gene end by 4 bases; junction bases not matched to a gene: 4. From germline, CDR1 is DFQATT and CDR2 SNEGSKA (reference sequence). The CDR3 length is 15 residues. The CDR3, as DNA: TGCAGTGCGACCGGGACTAGCGGGGGGGCAGATACGCAGTATTTT. It translates to CSATGTSGGADTQYF.

This sequence joins TRBV14 and TRBJ2-1, with TRBD2 matching 9 bases. The germline gives CDR1 SGHDN, CDR2 FVKESK. CDR3 length: 16 amino acids. The ends lost 0 bases at V and 8 bases at J; junction bases unmatched: 8. The CDR3 reads CASSQDWLAGRHEQFF. DNA for the CDR3: TGTGCCAGCAGCCAAGATTGGCTAGCGGGGAGACATGAGCAGTTCTTC.

The rearrangement joins TRBV11-2 to TRBJ2-3; no definite D call. V was shortened by 4 bases and J by 8 bases, with 4 bases between the two germline ends. Germline V gene sequence: CDR1 SGHAT, CDR2 FQNNGV. This CDR3 contains 10 residues. In DNA form, the CDR3 reads TGTGCCAGCAGCTCTTCTACGCAGTATTTT. Its protein is CASSSSTQYF.

This clonotype occurred a few times. The chain joins TRBV10-3 to TRBJ2-3; TRBD2 is a possible D gene (6 bases). Germline loops: CDR1 ENHRY, CDR2 SYGVKD. V lost 6 bases and J lost 4, with 17 bases in between. CDR3 size: 15 residues. CDR3: CAIRDPGLQADTQYF. CDR3 sequence (DNA): TGTGCCATCAGGGACCCGGGACTCCAAGCAGATACGCAGTATTTT.

This clonotype was counted a few times. The V call is TRBV12-3 or TRBV12-4, the J call TRBJ1-5; D possibly corresponds to TRBD1 (5 bases). Trimming pared 6 bases from V and 3 bases from J, leaving 12 bases between. CDR3 size: 14 residues. CDR3 sequence reads: CASRGVSSNQPQHF. DNA of the CDR3: TGTGCCAGCAGGGGGGTGAGTTCCAATCAGCCCCAGCATTTT.

This clonotype was seen a few times. The gene calls are TRBV5-1 and TRBJ2-5; D may be TRBD2 (7 bases). This CDR3 comprises 14 residues. Germline-derived CDR1 and CDR2 are SGHRS and YFSETQ. The ends were cut back, 5 bases at V and 3 bases at J, with 14 bases in the middle. CDR3 in DNA: TGCGCCAGCAGGCCTGGGGGGGCCGAAGAGACCCAGTACTTC. This codes for CASRPGGAEETQYF.

The chain recombines TRBV10-3 with TRBJ1-4; D is unclear. CDR3 length: 15 residues. Trimming took off 0 bases at V and 9 bases at J, with 14 bases between the two ends. From germline, CDR1 is ENHRY and CDR2 SYGVKD. The CDR3 sequence is CAISESAPSRKKLFF. In DNA form, the CDR3 reads TGTGCCATCAGTGAGTCGGCACCCAGCAGGAAAAAACTGTTTTTT.

In this sample, this clonotype turned up many times. The chain joins TRBV18 to TRBJ1-2; D unresolved. The CDR3 extends over 14 amino acids. The germline V gene has CDR1 KGHSH and CDR2 LQKENI. Trimming cost V 0 bases and J 8 bases, with 13 bases left between them. The CDR3 protein is CASSPPFQSGGYTF. CDR3 nucleotide sequence: TGTGCCAGCTCACCACCCTTCCAGAGTGGGGGCTACACCTTC.

This chain connects TRBV28 to TRBJ1-4, with D possibly TRBD1 on 6 matching bases. V was clipped by 4 bases and J by 6 bases, with 15 bases between them. CDR3 length equals 15 residues. The germline CDR1 and CDR2 sequences are MDHEN and SYDVKM. CDR3 loop: CASSSRGAPDEKLFF. As DNA, the CDR3 is TGTGCCAGCAGTTCCAGGGGCGCCCCGGATGAAAAACTGTTTTTT.

The gene calls are TRBV28 and TRBJ2-1; 8 bases match TRBD2. J lost 12 bases, V lost 5 bases, and 15 bases had no gene match. The germline V gene has CDR1 MDHEN and CDR2 SYDVKM. This CDR3 is 15 amino acids long. Here the CDR3 reads CASSPPSGPAERQFF. The CDR3 DNA reads as TGTGCCAGCAGTCCCCCTAGCGGGCCCGCTGAGCGGCAGTTCTTC.

This clonotype occurred many times. The chain has TRBV7-3 and TRBJ1-6; D remains ambiguous. The V end lost 6 bases, the J end lost 0 bases, and 12 bases lay between the germline ends. Germline-derived CDR1 and CDR2 are SGHTA and FQGTGA. The CDR3 sequence is 16 residues long. The CDR3 region is CASRADGGSYNSPLHF. CDR3 sequence (DNA): TGTGCCAGCAGAGCCGACGGAGGCTCCTATAATTCACCCCTCCACTTT. The entire variable domain, with the rest obtained from reference TRBV7-3 and TRBJ1-6, is as follows: GAGVSQTPSNKVTEKGKYVELRCDPISGHTALYWYRQSLGQGPEFLIYFQGTGAADDSGLPNDRFFAVRPEGSVSTLKIQRTERGDSAVYLCASRADGGSYNSPLHFGNGTRLTVT.

This chain uses TRBV2 with TRBJ2-1, with TRBD2 matching over 13 bases. Looked up from germline, CDR1 is SNHLY and CDR2 is FYNNEI. V shed 5 bases, J shed 5 bases, and the junction held 3 bases outside the gene matches. The CDR3 runs 15 residues. DNA for the CDR3: TGTGCCAGCAGTTCGACTAGCGGGGGGCACAATGAGCAGTTCTTC. Protein: CASSSTSGGHNEQFF.

This clonotype was seen many times. The chain uses TRBV7-6 and TRBJ2-7; a possible D gene is TRBD1 (5 bases). The CDR3 sequence is 13 residues long. Germline V gene sequence: CDR1 SGHVS, CDR2 FNYEAQ. V gave up 5 bases and J gave up 2 bases, with 10 bases separating them. CDR3 residues: CASSHTGAYEQYF. Written as DNA, the CDR3 is TGTGCCAGCAGCCATACAGGAGCCTACGAGCAGTACTTC.

The chain uses TRBV28 and TRBJ1-1; tentatively, D is TRBD1 (6 bases). The CDR3 length is 14 residues. V was cut by 6 bases and J by 4 bases, with 15 bases left in between. Germline assignment: CDR1 MDHEN and CDR2 SYDVKM. In DNA, the CDR3 is TGTGCCAGCAGACGAGGACAGTCGGCCACTGAAGCTTTCTTT. Translation gives CASRRGQSATEAFF.

A few counts support this clonotype. The CDR3 region has the DNA TGTGCCAGCAGCTTGTTACTAGCGGGCAGGCAGTTCTTC. This codes for CASSLLLAGRQFF. This chain joins TRBV5-4 and TRBJ2-1; TRBD2 agrees at 9 bases. The V and J ends lost 1 base and 12 bases, in that order; junction bases with no gene match: 5. The CDR3 sequence is 13 residues long. Looked up from germline, CDR1 is SGHNT and CDR2 is YYREEE (reference sequence). Complete variable domain (other parts from reference TRBV5-4 and TRBJ2-1): ETGVTQSPTHLIKTRGQQVTLRCSSQSGHNTVSWYQQALGQGPQFIFQYYREEENGRGNFPPRFSGLQFPNYSSELNVNALELDDSALYLCASSLLLAGRQFFGPGTRLTVL.

The table lists this clonotype with a few counts. Here the CDR3 reads CASSLSGDWSEQYF. The CDR3, as DNA: TGTGCCAGCTCACTTAGCGGGGATTGGTCCGAGCAGTACTTC. The chain recombines TRBV18 with TRBJ2-7, with 8 nucleotides matching TRBD2. This CDR3 comprises 14 residues. Germline V gives CDR1 KGHSH, CDR2 LQKENI. V shed 4 bases, J shed 6 bases, and the junction held 8 bases outside the gene matches.

This clonotype turned up a few times. J is TRBJ2-4 and V is TRBV28; TRBD1 or TRBD2 may be the D gene (7 bases each). This CDR3 spans 18 amino acids. CDR1 is MDHEN and CDR2 is SYDVKM in the germline V gene. The V and J ends lost 2 bases and 0 bases respectively, with 17 bases between them. This chain's CDR3 is CASSLGRGPVAAKNIQYF. The CDR3, as DNA: TGTGCCAGCAGTTTAGGGAGGGGGCCAGTAGCAGCCAAAAACATTCAGTACTTC.

J is TRBJ1-1 and V is TRBV5-4, with 10 nucleotides matching TRBD1. J lost 6 bases, V lost 6 bases, and 11 bases had no gene match. The CDR3 extends over 15 amino acids. Germline loops: CDR1 SGHNT, CDR2 YYREEE (reference sequence). CDR3 nucleotides: TGTGCCAGCATTCGCGGACAGGGGGTAAACGCTGAAGCTTTCTTT. Encoded protein: CASIRGQGVNAEAFF. Supplemented by reference TRBV5-4 and TRBJ1-1, the full variable domain reads ETGVTQSPTHLIKTRGQQVTLRCSSQSGHNTVSWYQQALGQGPQFIFQYYREEENGRGNFPPRFSGLQFPNYSSELNVNALELDDSALYLCASIRGQGVNAEAFFGQGTRLTVV.

The sample holds a few counts of this clonotype. V usage is TRBV7-9 and J usage is TRBJ1-2, with D perhaps TRBD1 (5 bases). Trimming stripped 4 bases from V and 6 bases from J, with 15 bases between. The CDR3 has 14 residues. CDR1 is SEHNR and CDR2 is FQNEAQ in the germline V gene (reference sequence). CDR3 sequence reads: CASSYVGLTDGYTF. CDR3 in DNA: TGTGCCAGCAGCTACGTTGGGTTGACAGATGGCTACACCTTC.

This clonotype has a count of ten or more. V usage is TRBV10-2 and J usage is TRBJ1-5; no reliable D call. V shed 3 bases and J shed 0 bases, with 9 bases lying between them. The CDR3 covers 15 residues. Germline CDR1 is WSHSY and CDR2 is SAAADI. The CDR3 bases are TGCGCCAGCAGTGAAAGGCAGGATAGCAATCAGCCCCAGCATTTT. Translating it yields CASSERQDSNQPQHF.

This clonotype showed up just a few times. The gene calls are TRBV6-5 and TRBJ2-3, with 9 bases that match TRBD2. The CDR3 length is 14 residues. V shed 2 bases and J 9 bases; nucleotides not matched to a gene: 6. Germline V gives CDR1 MNHEY, CDR2 SVGAGI. The CDR3 loop is CASSYGAGGVTQYF. CDR3 in DNA: TGTGCCAGCAGTTACGGTGCGGGGGGGGTAACGCAGTATTTT.

This clonotype has more than one count but fewer than ten. The V gene is TRBV20-1, the J gene TRBJ2-3; 12 bases fit TRBD2. Germline lookup yields CDR1 DFQATT and CDR2 SNEGSKA (reference sequence). V trimming: 1 base; J trimming: 0 bases; junction bases outside the gene matches: 14. The CDR3 is made up of 20 amino acids. The CDR3 is CSARAYLTSGRTLSTDTQYF. CDR3 nucleotides: TGCAGTGCTAGAGCATACCTAACTAGCGGGAGGACGCTGAGCACAGATACGCAGTATTTT.

This clonotype came up a few times. The chain is built from TRBV4-2 and TRBJ2-3; 9 nucleotides align to TRBD2. Germline lookup yields CDR1 LGHNA and CDR2 YNFKEQ. V lost 0 bases and J lost 3; bases outside the gene matches: 7. The CDR3 totals 17 residues. CDR3 sequence: CASSQDSTSGPTDTQYF. In DNA form, the CDR3 reads TGTGCCAGCAGCCAAGATTCTACTAGCGGGCCGACAGATACGCAGTATTTT.

The chain combines TRBV7-2 with TRBJ2-1; D might be TRBD1 or TRBD2, each matching 7 bases. V lost 3 bases and J 7 bases, leaving 22 bases between the germline ends. The germline CDR1 and CDR2 sequences are SGHTA and FQGNSA. CDR3 size: 17 residues. The CDR3 DNA is TGTGCCAGCAGCTTGAGGCCCGGGGAGGGGGCTCAGAATGAGCAGTTCTTC. Protein: CASSLRPGEGAQNEQFF.